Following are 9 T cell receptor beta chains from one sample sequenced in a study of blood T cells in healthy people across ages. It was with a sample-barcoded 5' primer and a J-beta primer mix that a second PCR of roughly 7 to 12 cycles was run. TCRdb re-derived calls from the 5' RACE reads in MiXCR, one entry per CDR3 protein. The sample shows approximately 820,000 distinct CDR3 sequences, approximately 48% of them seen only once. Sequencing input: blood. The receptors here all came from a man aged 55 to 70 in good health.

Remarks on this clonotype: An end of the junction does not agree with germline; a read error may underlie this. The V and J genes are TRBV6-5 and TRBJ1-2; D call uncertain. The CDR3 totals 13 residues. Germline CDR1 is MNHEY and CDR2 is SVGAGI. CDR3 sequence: CASSDSAVYGYTF. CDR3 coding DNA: TGTGCCAGCAGTGACTCAGCAGTCTATGGCTACACCTTC.

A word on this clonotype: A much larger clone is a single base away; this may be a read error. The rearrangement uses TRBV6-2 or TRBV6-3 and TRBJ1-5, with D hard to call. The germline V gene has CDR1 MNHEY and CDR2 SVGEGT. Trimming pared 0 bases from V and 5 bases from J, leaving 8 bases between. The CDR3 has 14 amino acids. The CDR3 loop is CASSYSLADQPQHF. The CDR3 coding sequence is TGTGCCAGCAGTTACTCGTTGGCGGATCAGCCCCAGCATTTT.

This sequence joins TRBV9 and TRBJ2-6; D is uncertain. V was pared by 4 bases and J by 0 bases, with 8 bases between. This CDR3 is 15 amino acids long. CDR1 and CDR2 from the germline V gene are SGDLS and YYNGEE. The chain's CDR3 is CASSIHHSGANVLTF. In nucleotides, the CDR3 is TGTGCCAGCAGCATACACCACTCTGGGGCCAACGTCCTGACTTTC.

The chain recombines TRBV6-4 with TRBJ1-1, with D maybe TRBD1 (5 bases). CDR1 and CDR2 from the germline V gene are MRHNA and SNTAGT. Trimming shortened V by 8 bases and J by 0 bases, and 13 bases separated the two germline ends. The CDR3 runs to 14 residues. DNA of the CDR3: TGTGCCAGCGTGATGGGGCGGATGAACACTGAAGCTTTCTTT. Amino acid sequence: CASVMGRMNTEAFF.

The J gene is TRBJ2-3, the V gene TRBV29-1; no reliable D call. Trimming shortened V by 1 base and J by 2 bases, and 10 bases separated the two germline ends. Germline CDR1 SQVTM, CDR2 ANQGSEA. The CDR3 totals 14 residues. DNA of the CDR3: TGCAGCGTTGAAGGGGTTGACTCCACAGATACGCAGTATTTT. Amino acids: CSVEGVDSTDTQYF.

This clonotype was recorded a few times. In DNA, the CDR3 is TGTGCCAGCAGCGTAGAGGCAGGTCAAGAGACCCAGTACTTC. Its protein product is CASSVEAGQETQYF. The chain recombines TRBV9 with TRBJ2-5; D uncertain. The germline V and J ends were trimmed by 0 bases and 2 bases, with 8 bases remaining between them. Germline values: CDR1 SGDLS, CDR2 YYNGEE. CDR3 length: 14 residues.

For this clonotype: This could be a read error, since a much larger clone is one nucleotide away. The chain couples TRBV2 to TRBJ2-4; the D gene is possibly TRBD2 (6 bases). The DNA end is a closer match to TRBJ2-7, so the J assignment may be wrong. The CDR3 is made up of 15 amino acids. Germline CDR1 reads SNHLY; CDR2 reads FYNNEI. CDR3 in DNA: TGTACCAGCAGTGGTGGGCAGGGAGGTACCTACGAGCAGTACTTC. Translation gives CTSSGGQGGTYEQYF.

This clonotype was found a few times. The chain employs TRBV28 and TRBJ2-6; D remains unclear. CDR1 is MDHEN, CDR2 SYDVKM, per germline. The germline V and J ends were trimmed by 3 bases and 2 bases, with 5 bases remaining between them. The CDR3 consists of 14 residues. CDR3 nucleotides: TGTGCCAGCAGTTTTGACGCTGGGGCCAACGTCCTGACTTTC. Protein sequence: CASSFDAGANVLTF.

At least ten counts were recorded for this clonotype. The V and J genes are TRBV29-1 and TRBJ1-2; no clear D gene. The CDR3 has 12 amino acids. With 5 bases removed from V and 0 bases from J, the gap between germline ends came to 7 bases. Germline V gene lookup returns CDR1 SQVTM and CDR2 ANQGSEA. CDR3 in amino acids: CSVMSANYGYTF. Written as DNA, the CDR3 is TGCAGCGTTATGTCGGCTAACTATGGCTACACCTTC.